The TCR beta chain under discussion was sequenced for a study of T cells after somatic rescue of genetic block. In its sample, this clone was seen once. Only in-frame clones appear in the TCRdb table, and some are missing; sequencing was by immunoSEQ multiplex PCR. The sample holds tens of thousands of clones, 90% to 95% seen once. In germline, CDR1 is SGHDN, CDR2 FVKESK. Trimming stripped 4 bases from V and 7 bases from J, with 7 bases between. This CDR3 region has 11 residues. V is TRBV14 and J is TRBJ2-5; D is uncertain. This receptor was taken from a man in his forties. The sequenced material came from peripheral blood mononuclear cells (PBMCs). DNA of the CDR3: TGTGCCAGCAGCCTAGGATGGACCCAGTACTTC. Residues: CASSLGWTQYF. Using reference TRBV14 and TRBJ2-5 for the parts outside the CDR3, the full variable domain is EAGVTQFPSHSVIEKGQTVTLRCDPISGHDNLYWYRRVMGKEIKFLLHFVKESKQDESGMPNNRFLAERTGGTYSTLKVQPAELEDSGVYFCASSLGWTQYFGPGTRLLVL.